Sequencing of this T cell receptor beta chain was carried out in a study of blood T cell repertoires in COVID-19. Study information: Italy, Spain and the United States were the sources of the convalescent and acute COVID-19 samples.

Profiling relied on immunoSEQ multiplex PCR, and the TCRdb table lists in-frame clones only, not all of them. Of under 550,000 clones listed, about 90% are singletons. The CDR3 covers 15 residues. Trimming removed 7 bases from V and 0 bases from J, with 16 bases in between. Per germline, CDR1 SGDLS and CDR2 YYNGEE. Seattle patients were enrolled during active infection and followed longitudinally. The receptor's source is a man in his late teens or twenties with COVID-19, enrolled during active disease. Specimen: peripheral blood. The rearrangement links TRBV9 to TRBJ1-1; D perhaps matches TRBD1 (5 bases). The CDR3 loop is CASGTQAGMNTEAFF. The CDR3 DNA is TGTGCCAGCGGAACCCAAGCAGGGATGAACACTGAAGCTTTCTTT.